This T cell receptor beta chain appears in the sequencing data of a study of vaccination and CD4 T cells after COVID-19. For the study at large: SARS-CoV-2 was confirmed by nasal swab PCR; disease was mild in eight to ten, severe in one. The convalescent group had six males, four females, seven Caucasians, two Asians, one multiracial. Samples taken post-COVID came a median 101 days after diagnosis, ranging from 35 to 161.

The CDR3 contains 15 residues. The germline V gene has CDR1 SEHNR and CDR2 FQNEAQ (reference sequence). V gave up 3 bases and J gave up 2 bases, with 11 bases separating them. In TCRdb, the PCR reads were re-called with MiXCR into one record per CDR3 protein. The top ten hold 1% to 1.3% of the sample, which has 15,000 to 20,000 distinct CDR3 sequences, 60% seen once. The TCR comes from a human donor who had recovered from COVID-19. Specimen: CD4+ T cells from blood, collected after SARS-CoV-2 vaccination. The V and J genes are TRBV7-9 and TRBJ1-3, with D possibly TRBD1 on 5 matching bases. CDR3 sequence (DNA): TGTGCCAGCAGCTTGCGAAGGGGCCCTGGAAACACCATATATTTT. Protein product: CASSLRRGPGNTIYF.